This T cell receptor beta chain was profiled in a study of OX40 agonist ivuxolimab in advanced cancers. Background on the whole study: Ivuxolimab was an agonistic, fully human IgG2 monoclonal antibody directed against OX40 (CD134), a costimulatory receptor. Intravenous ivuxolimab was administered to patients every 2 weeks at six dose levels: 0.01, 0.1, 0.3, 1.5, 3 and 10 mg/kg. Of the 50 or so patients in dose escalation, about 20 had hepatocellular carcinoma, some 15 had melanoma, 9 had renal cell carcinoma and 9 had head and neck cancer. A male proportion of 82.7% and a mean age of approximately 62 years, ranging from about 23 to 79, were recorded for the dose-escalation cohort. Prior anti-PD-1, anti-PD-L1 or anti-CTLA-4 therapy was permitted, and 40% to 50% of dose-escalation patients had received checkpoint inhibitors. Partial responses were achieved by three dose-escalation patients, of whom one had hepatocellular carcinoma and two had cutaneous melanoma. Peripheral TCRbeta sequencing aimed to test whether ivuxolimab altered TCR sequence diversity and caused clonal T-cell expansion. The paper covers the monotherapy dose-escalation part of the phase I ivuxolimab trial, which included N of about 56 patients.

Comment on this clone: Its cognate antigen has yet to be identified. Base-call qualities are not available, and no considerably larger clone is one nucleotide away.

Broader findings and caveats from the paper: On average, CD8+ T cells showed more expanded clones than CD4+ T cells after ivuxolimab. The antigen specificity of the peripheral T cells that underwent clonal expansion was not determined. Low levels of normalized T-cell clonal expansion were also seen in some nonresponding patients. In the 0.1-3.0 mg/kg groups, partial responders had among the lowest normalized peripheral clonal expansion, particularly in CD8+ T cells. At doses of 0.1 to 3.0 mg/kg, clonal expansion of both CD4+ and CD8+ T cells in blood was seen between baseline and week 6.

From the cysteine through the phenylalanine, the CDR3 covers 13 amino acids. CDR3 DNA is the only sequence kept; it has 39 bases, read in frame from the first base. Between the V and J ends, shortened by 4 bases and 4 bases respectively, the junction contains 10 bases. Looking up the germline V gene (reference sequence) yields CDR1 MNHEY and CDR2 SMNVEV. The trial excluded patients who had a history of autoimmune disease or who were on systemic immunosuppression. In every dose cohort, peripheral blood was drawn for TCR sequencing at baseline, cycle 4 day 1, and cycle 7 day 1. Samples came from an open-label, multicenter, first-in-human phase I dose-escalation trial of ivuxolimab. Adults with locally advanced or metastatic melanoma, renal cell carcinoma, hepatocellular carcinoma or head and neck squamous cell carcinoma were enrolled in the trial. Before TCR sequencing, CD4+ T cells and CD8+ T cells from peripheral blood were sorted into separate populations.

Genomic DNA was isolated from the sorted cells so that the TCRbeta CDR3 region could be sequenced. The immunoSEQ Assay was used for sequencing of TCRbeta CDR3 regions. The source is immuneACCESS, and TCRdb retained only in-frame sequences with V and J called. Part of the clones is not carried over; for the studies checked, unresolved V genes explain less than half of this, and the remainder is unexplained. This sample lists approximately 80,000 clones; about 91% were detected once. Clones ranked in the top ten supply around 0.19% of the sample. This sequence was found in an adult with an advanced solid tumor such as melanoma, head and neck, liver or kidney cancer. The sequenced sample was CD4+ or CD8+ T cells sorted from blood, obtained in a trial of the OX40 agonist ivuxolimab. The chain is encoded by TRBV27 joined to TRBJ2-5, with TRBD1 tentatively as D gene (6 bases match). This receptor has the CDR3 CASSWGHGETQYF. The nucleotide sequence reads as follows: TGTGCCAGCAGTTGGGGACACGGAGAGACCCAGTACTTC.